The rows below give T cell receptor beta chains drawn from one sample of a study of blood T cell repertoires in COVID-19. Repertoires were generated with immunoSEQ multiplex PCR, while TCRdb's copy carries only in-frame clones and drops some. The table records roughly 90,000 clones, around nine tenths of them present only once. Sequences were obtained from peripheral blood. The receptors derive from a man in his forties or fifties with acute or convalescent COVID-19. CDR3s include the opening cysteine and the closing phenylalanine or tryptophan. The D gene is left open where the match is weak. Size is stated for part of the rows, as once, few or many counts, or as a class when the clone is expanded.

TRBV4-3,TRBD1,NA,TRBJ1-4,16,CASSQNPGQGGEKLFF,TGCGCCAGCAGCCAGAACCCGGGACAGGGGGGTGAAAAACTGTTTTTT
TRBV4-2,TRBD2,few,TRBJ2-1,16,CASSQRWSSGGDEQFF,TGTGCCAGCAGCCAACGGTGGAGTAGCGGGGGGGATGAGCAGTTCTTC
TRBV19,TRBD1,NA,TRBJ2-3,16,CASSPLGTGSTDTQYF,TGTGCCAGTAGTCCCCTGGGGACAGGGAGCACAGATACGCAGTATTTT
TRBV5-5,TRBD1,NA,TRBJ1-5,15,CASSPGQGAGQPQHF,TGTGCCAGCAGCCCGGGACAGGGGGCCGGGCAGCCCCAGCATTTT
TRBV6-5,NA,NA,TRBJ2-2,14,CASSYSRGTGELFF,TGTGCCAGCAGTTACTCACGGGGCACCGGGGAGCTGTTTTTT
TRBV19,TRBD1,few,TRBJ1-2,14,CASSIGQGTYGYTF,TGTGCCAGTAGTATCGGACAGGGAACCTATGGCTACACCTTC
TRBV9,NA,medium-sized,TRBJ1-1,12,CASTSRAGEAFF,TGTGCCAGCACCTCAAGGGCGGGAGAAGCTTTCTTT
TRBV7-2,TRBD1,NA,TRBJ2-7,15,CASSEARGQGMEQYF,TGTGCCAGCAGCGAGGCGCGGGGACAGGGGATGGAGCAGTACTTC
TRBV30,TRBD1,once,TRBJ1-6,16,CAWSPPRDRYSSPLHF,TGTGCCTGGAGTCCACCCCGGGACAGGTACTCTTCACCCCTCCACTTT
TRBV5-1,NA,NA,TRBJ1-2,14,CASSLKTENYGYTF,TGCGCCAGCAGTTTAAAGACAGAAAACTATGGCTACACCTTC
TRBV29-1,NA,NA,TRBJ1-2,16,CSVEDQGGGANYGYTF,TGCAGCGTTGAAGATCAAGGCGGCGGCGCTAACTATGGCTACACCTTC
TRBV7-6,TRBD2,NA,TRBJ2-1,18,CASSLERLAGGRFDEQFF,TGTGCCAGCAGCTTAGAGCGTCTAGCGGGGGGGCGTTTTGATGAGCAGTTCTTC
TRBV6-2/TRBV6-3,TRBD2,NA,TRBJ2-3,15,CASSYPLAGRDTQYF,TGTGCCAGCAGTTACCCCTTAGCGGGGAGGGATACGCAGTATTTT
TRBV10-3,NA,NA,TRBJ1-1,13,CAIEGEGSAEAFF,TGTGCCATCGAGGGGGAGGGGTCCGCTGAAGCTTTCTTT
TRBV5-1,TRBD1,NA,TRBJ1-2,15,CASSAGTGDDNGYTF,TGCGCCAGCAGCGCCGGGACAGGGGACGACAATGGCTACACCTTC
TRBV2,TRBD1,NA,TRBJ2-1,14,CASRAGTGSNEQFF,TGTGCCAGCAGAGCCGGGACAGGGTCTAATGAGCAGTTCTTC
TRBV5-1,NA,NA,TRBJ2-2,14,CASSRGQSAGELFF,TGCGCCAGCAGCCGGGGACAATCGGCCGGGGAGCTGTTTTTT
TRBV5-1,NA,once,TRBJ2-1,13,CASSTGSGNEQFF,TGCGCCAGCAGCACCGGGTCCGGGAATGAGCAGTTCTTC
TRBV29-1,TRBD1,once,TRBJ2-7,13,CSVKDRESYEQYF,TGCAGCGTTAAGGACAGGGAGTCCTACGAGCAGTACTTC
TRBV5-4,TRBD1,NA,TRBJ1-2,15,CASSETGGLNYGYTF,TGTGCCAGCAGCGAGACAGGGGGCCTTAACTATGGCTACACCTTC
TRBV2,NA,NA,TRBJ1-5,14,CASSEGLSNQPQHF,TGTGCCAGCAGTGAAGGTCTTAGCAATCAGCCCCAGCATTTT
TRBV30,NA,NA,TRBJ1-1,12,CAWNRANTEAFF,TGTGCCTGGAACAGGGCGAACACTGAAGCTTTCTTT
TRBV3-1/TRBV3-2,TRBD2,NA,TRBJ2-3,16,CASSQSGRAEGDTQYF,TGTGCCAGCAGCCAGAGCGGGAGGGCCGAGGGAGATACACAGTATTTT
TRBV5-1,NA,NA,TRBJ2-5,13,CASSLSSEETQYF,TGCGCCAGCAGCTTGTCGTCAGAAGAGACCCAGTACTTC
TRBV5-8,TRBD1,NA,TRBJ1-4,15,CASSRPGTGTEKLFF,TGTGCCAGCAGCAGACCCGGGACAGGGACCGAAAAACTGTTTTTT
TRBV11-2,NA,NA,TRBJ1-1,13,CASSLDMNTEAFF,TGTGCCAGCAGCTTAGATATGAACACTGAAGCTTTCTTT
TRBV18,TRBD1,few,TRBJ1-1,15,CASSPRVGGNTEAFF,TGTGCCAGCTCACCCCGGGTAGGGGGCAACACTGAAGCTTTCTTT
TRBV19,NA,NA,TRBJ1-5,16,CASSLGRGVSNQPQHF,TGTGCCAGTAGTCTGGGACGGGGGGTTAGCAATCAGCCCCAGCATTTT
TRBV15,NA,NA,TRBJ1-5,15,CATSRAADSDQPQHF,TGTGCCACCAGCAGAGCGGCGGACTCTGATCAGCCCCAGCATTTT
TRBV7-3,NA,NA,TRBJ1-1,14,CASSLMGAGTEAFF,TGTGCCAGCAGCTTAATGGGGGCAGGGACTGAAGCTTTCTTT
TRBV15,NA,NA,TRBJ2-5,16,CATSRDLLGRQETQYF,TGTGCCACCAGCAGAGATTTGCTAGGGAGGCAAGAGACCCAGTACTTC
TRBV12-2,NA,NA,TRBJ1-2,14,CASRLRGPNYGYTF,TGTGCAAGTCGCTTAAGGGGCCCTAACTATGGCTACACCTTC
TRBV4-3,NA,NA,TRBJ2-1,13,CASSQGQVGVQFF,TGCGCCAGCAGCCAAGGGCAGGTAGGGGTCCAGTTCTTC
TRBV9,TRBD2,NA,TRBJ2-3,18,CASSFPLTSGESTDTQYF,TGTGCCAGCAGCTTTCCCCTGACTAGCGGGGAGAGCACAGATACGCAGTATTTT
TRBV19,TRBD1,NA,TRBJ2-1,15,CASSIGQGSYNEQFF,TGTGCCAGTAGTATAGGACAGGGCTCCTACAATGAGCAGTTCTTC
TRBV14,NA,few,TRBJ2-7,14,CASSQDHRFYEQYF,TGTGCCAGCAGCCAAGATCACAGATTCTACGAGCAGTACTTC
TRBV18,TRBD1,NA,TRBJ1-1,14,CAVDPGTGDTEAFF,TGTGCCGTCGATCCCGGGACAGGGGACACTGAAGCTTTCTTT
TRBV3-1/TRBV3-2,NA,few,TRBJ2-2,17,CASSQFALFKNTGELFF,TGTGCCAGCAGCCAATTCGCCCTATTTAAAAACACCGGGGAGCTGTTTTTT
TRBV30,NA,NA,TRBJ1-1,14,CALLLGLPNTEAFF,TGTGCCCTACTGTTGGGACTTCCGAACACTGAAGCTTTCTTT
TRBV14,NA,NA,TRBJ1-1,13,CASSQEEASGAFF,TGTGCCAGCAGCCAAGAAGAGGCCTCCGGAGCTTTCTTT
TRBV19,NA,NA,TRBJ1-2,13,CASNQQGLGGYTF,TGTGCCAGTAACCAACAGGGATTGGGCGGCTACACCTTC
TRBV19,NA,NA,TRBJ1-2,13,CASSRGDNYGYTF,TGTGCCAGTAGTAGGGGGGATAACTATGGCTACACCTTC
TRBV7-7,NA,NA,TRBJ2-5,15,CASSPTTMGQETQYF,TGTGCTAGCAGCCCGACAACCATGGGCCAAGAGACCCAGTACTTC
TRBV27,NA,NA,TRBJ1-1,17,CASSLRSGQTTFTAAFF,TGTGCCAGCAGTTTAAGGTCGGGTCAGACCACTTTCACGGCAGCTTTCTTT
TRBV7-2,TRBD2,NA,TRBJ2-7,15,CASSFGASGGYEQYF,TGTGCCAGCAGCTTTGGGGCTAGCGGGGGGTACGAGCAGTACTTC
TRBV27,NA,NA,TRBJ2-1,11,CATSQGDEQFF,TGTGCCACCTCCCAAGGGGATGAGCAGTTCTTC
TRBV2,TRBD1,NA,TRBJ1-6,15,CASSEPRGLFSPLHF,TGTGCCAGCAGTGAACCCAGGGGGCTTTTTTCACCCCTCCACTTT